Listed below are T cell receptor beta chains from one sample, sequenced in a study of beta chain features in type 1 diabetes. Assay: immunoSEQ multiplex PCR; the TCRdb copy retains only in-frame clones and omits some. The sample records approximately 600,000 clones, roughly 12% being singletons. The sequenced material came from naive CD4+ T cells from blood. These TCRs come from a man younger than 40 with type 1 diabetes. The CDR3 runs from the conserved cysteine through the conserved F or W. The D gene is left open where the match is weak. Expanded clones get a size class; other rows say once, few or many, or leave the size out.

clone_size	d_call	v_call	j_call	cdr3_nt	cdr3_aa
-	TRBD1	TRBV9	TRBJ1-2	TGTGCCAGCACCCGGACAGGGGTAGGCTACACCTTC	CASTRTGVGYTF
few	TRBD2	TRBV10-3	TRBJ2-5	TGTGCCATCAGTGATGTTACTAGCGGGGGCAAACAAGAGACCCAGTACTTC	CAISDVTSGGKQETQYF
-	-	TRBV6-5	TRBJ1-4	TGTGCCAGCAGTTACGCCGGACAGAAAAATGAAAAACTGTTTTTT	CASSYAGQKNEKLFF
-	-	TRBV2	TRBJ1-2	TGTGCCAGCAGTGGGCAGCTCTATGGCTACACCTTC	CASSGQLYGYTF
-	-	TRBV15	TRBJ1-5	TGTGCCACCAGCAGAGACTCGATCGGACTCAATCAGCCCCAGCATTTT	CATSRDSIGLNQPQHF
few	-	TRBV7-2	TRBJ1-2	TGTGCCAGCAGCTTAGGGGCGGATGGCTACACCTTC	CASSLGADGYTF
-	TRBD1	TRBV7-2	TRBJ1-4	TGTGCCAGCAGCCCCGGACAGGGGCTTAATGAAAAACTGTTTTTT	CASSPGQGLNEKLFF
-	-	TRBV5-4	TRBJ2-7	TGTGCCAGCAGCTTGGAAGGGTACGAGCAGTACTTC	CASSLEGYEQYF
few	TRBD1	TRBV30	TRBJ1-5	TGTGCCTGGAGTGTTAGTGGGACAGGGCCTGGGAATCAGCCCCAGCATTTT	CAWSVSGTGPGNQPQHF
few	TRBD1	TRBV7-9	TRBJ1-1	TGTGCCAGCAGCTCGATGGACAGGGAAGACACTGAAGCTTTCTTT	CASSSMDREDTEAFF
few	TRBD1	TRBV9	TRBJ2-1	TGTGCCAGCAGCGTAATATCCGGGACAGGGAATGAGCAGTTCTTC	CASSVISGTGNEQFF
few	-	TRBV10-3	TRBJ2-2	TGTGCCATCAGTGAGTCAAGGACAGACACCGGGGAGCTGTTTTTT	CAISESRTDTGELFF
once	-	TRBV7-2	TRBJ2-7	TGTGCCAGCAGCTCCACCCAGGTATTGCGGTACTTC	CASSSTQVLRYF
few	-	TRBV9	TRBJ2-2	TGTGCCAGCAGCGTTTTACGAGGGGACACCGGGGAGCTGTTTTTT	CASSVLRGDTGELFF
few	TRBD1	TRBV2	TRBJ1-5	TGTGCCAGCAGGACGAACAGGGGGCCCCAGCATTTT	CASRTNRGPQHF
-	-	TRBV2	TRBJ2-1	TGTGCCAGCAGTCTTATGACAGGTTCCTACAATGAGCAGTTCTTC	CASSLMTGSYNEQFF
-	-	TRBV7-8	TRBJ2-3	TGTGCCAGCAGCTTAGCCAGCACAGATACGCAGTATTTT	CASSLASTDTQYF
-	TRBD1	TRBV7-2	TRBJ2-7	TGTGCCAGCAGCTCCAGGGACAGGGGGAGCTCCGAGCAGTACTTC	CASSSRDRGSSEQYF
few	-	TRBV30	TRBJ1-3	TGTGCCTGGAGTCTCATTTGGGGCTCTGGAAACACCATATATTTT	CAWSLIWGSGNTIYF
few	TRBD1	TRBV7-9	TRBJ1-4	TGTGCCAGCAGTTCCCGACAGGGGAAGGAAAAACTGTTTTTT	CASSSRQGKEKLFF
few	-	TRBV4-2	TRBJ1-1	TGTGCCAGCAGCCAAGAGACAGACATGAACACTGAAGCTTTCTTT	CASSQETDMNTEAFF
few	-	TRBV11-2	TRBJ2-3	TGTGCCAGCAGCTCCCTCACAGATACGCAGTATTTT	CASSSLTDTQYF